The next 16 T cell receptor beta chains were all read from a single sample in a study of CD8+CD57+ T cells in acquired aplastic anemia. The template used for profiling TCR beta VDJ and CDR3 was genomic DNA. One entry per CDR3 protein results from TCRdb running MiXCR on the reads. The sample lists about 190,000 distinct CDR3 sequences; approximately 49% were seen once. Sequenced: sorted CD4+, CD8+, or CD8+CD57+ T cells (not recorded which) from PBMCs. Receptors were obtained from a human donor in good health, serving as a control.

This clonotype was counted many times. The rearrangement uses TRBV4-3 and TRBJ2-1; maybe TRBD2 (6 bases). Trimming shortened V by 0 bases and J by 6 bases, and 9 bases separated the two germline ends. CDR1 is LGHNA and CDR2 is YSLEER in the germline V gene. This CDR3 has 14 residues. The CDR3 nucleotides are TGCGCCAGCAGCCAAGAGGGAGGTGCCAATGAGCAGTTCTTC. It codes for CASSQEGGANEQFF.

The V gene is TRBV19, the J gene TRBJ2-3; D not certain. This CDR3 region has 13 residues. The V gene's germline CDR1 is LNHDA and CDR2 SQIVND (reference sequence). V was clipped by 5 bases and J by 2 bases, with 8 bases between them. As DNA, the CDR3 is TGTGCCAGTAGTTACACAATCACAGATACGCAGTATTTT. Protein product: CASSYTITDTQYF.

This clonotype was seen at least ten times. The rearrangement joins TRBV6-2 or TRBV6-3 to TRBJ1-5, with D maybe TRBD1 (5 bases). The germline gives CDR1 MNHEY, CDR2 SVGEGT. V was pared by 0 bases and J by 6 bases, with 15 bases between. This CDR3 spans 16 amino acids. The CDR3 DNA reads TGTGCCAGCAGTTACTCGACCGGGGCGGGTGGTCAGCCCCAGCATTTT. Residues: CASSYSTGAGGQPQHF.

In the case of this clonotype: This may arise from a read error, as a much more abundant clone is one base away. This chain joins TRBV5-5 and TRBJ2-1; D is unresolved. In germline, CDR1 is SGHKS, CDR2 YYEKEE (reference sequence). The CDR3 is 17 residues long. V gave up 0 bases and J gave up 8 bases, with 21 bases separating them. The CDR3 region has the DNA TGTGCCAGCAGCTTGGCCCCCCCCGGGCCAGCATACGATGAGCAGTTCTTC. It is translated as CASSLAPPGPAYDEQFF.

This sequence joins TRBV7-9 and TRBJ1-1; weak D call: TRBD1 (5 bases). This CDR3 contains 14 residues. Trimming stripped 4 bases from V and 3 bases from J, with 12 bases between. Germline-derived CDR1 and CDR2 are SEHNR and FQNEAQ (reference sequence). As DNA, the CDR3 is TGTGCCAGCAGCTACACAGGATGGGACACTGAAGCTTTCTTT. This translates into CASSYTGWDTEAFF.

In this sample, this clonotype turned up many times. The rearrangement uses TRBV5-8 and TRBJ1-2; D might be TRBD1 (6 bases). This CDR3 spans 14 amino acids. Trimming pared 0 bases from V and 2 bases from J, leaving 8 bases between. The germline CDR1 and CDR2 sequences are SGHTS and YDEGEE. The CDR3 DNA reads as TGTGCCAGCAGCTTGGTTGGACAGAACTATGGCTACACCTTC. It translates to CASSLVGQNYGYTF.

This clonotype was counted at least ten times. The chain carries TRBV4-2 and TRBJ1-5; D might be TRBD1 (5 bases). The V end was cut by 4 bases, the J end by 0 bases, with 13 bases between. The CDR3 totals 16 residues. CDR1 is LGHNA and CDR2 is YNFKEQ in the germline V gene. The CDR3 loop reads CASSPSGGNSNQPQHF. Written as DNA, the CDR3 is TGTGCCAGCAGCCCCTCCGGGGGGAATAGCAATCAGCCCCAGCATTTT.

The V gene is TRBV2, the J gene TRBJ1-6; no clear D. The germline V gene has CDR1 SNHLY and CDR2 FYNNEI. Trimming removed 0 bases at V and 11 bases at J, with 2 bases between. The CDR3 spans 11 residues. The CDR3 coding sequence is TGTGCCAGCAGTGAAGCTGCACCCCTCCACTTT. It is translated as CASSEAAPLHF. The entire variable domain, with the rest obtained from reference TRBV2 and TRBJ1-6, is as follows: EPEVTQTPSHQVTQMGQEVILRCVPISNHLYFYWYRQILGQKVEFLVSFYNNEISEKSEIFDDQFSVERPDGSNFTLKIRSTKLEDSAMYFCASSEAAPLHFGNGTRLTVT.

This clonotype was picked up a small number of times. The chain employs TRBV20-1 and TRBJ1-1, with a tentative D call TRBD1 (5 bases). Looked up from germline, CDR1 is DFQATT and CDR2 is SNEGSKA (reference sequence). V lost 5 bases and J 6 bases, leaving 16 bases between the germline ends. The CDR3 runs to 13 residues. The CDR3 nucleotides are TGCAGTGCTCTCCAGGGTTGGGGCCCTGAAGCTTTCTTT. This encodes CSALQGWGPEAFF.

This clonotype was recorded at least ten times. This chain links TRBV20-1 with TRBJ1-5; D is unclear. Between the trimmed V and J ends, which lost 1 base and 3 bases, there was a span of 7 bases. CDR3 length equals 13 residues. CDR1 and CDR2 from the germline V gene are DFQATT and SNEGSKA (reference sequence). CDR3 sequence (DNA): TGCAGTGCTAGAGGGGCCTCCAATCAGCCCCAGCATTTT. Translated, it gives CSARGASNQPQHF.

CDR3 amino acids: CSASGHNEQYF. The CDR3 DNA sequence: TGCAGTGCTAGCGGCCACAATGAGCAGTATTTT. The V call is TRBV20-1, the J call TRBJ2-3; no clear D gene. Germline V lookup: CDR1 DFQATT, CDR2 SNEGSKA (reference sequence). V lost 3 bases and J lost 11, with 12 bases in between. There are 11 residues in the CDR3.

CDR3 amino acids: CAISEGQSLYEQYF. Here the CDR3 DNA reads TGTGCCATCAGTGAGGGACAGTCTTTATACGAGCAGTACTTC. This chain links TRBV10-3 with TRBJ2-7, with D maybe TRBD1 (6 bases). CDR1 and CDR2 from the germline V gene are ENHRY and SYGVKD. The CDR3 loop spans 14 amino acids. V was shortened by 2 bases and J by 4 bases, with 12 bases between the two germline ends.

There are many counts of this clonotype. The chain recombines TRBV6-5 with TRBJ1-3; 8 positions match TRBD1. V shed 6 bases, J shed 11 bases, and the junction held 12 bases outside the gene matches. The CDR3 runs 14 residues. Germline V gene data show CDR1 as MNHEY and CDR2 as SVGAGI. The DNA of the CDR3 is TGTGCCAGCAGGTCCGGGACAGGAGCCCCGGCCATATATTTT. Its translation: CASRSGTGAPAIYF.

The chain is built from TRBV20-1 and TRBJ2-5, with D unresolved. CDR1 is DFQATT, CDR2 SNEGSKA, per germline (reference sequence). V lost 0 bases and J 0 bases, leaving 11 bases between the germline ends. The CDR3 length is 15 residues. Here the CDR3 reads CSARDFGGDQETQYF. The CDR3 DNA reads TGCAGTGCTAGAGATTTTGGCGGTGACCAAGAGACCCAGTACTTC.

V usage is TRBV2 and J usage is TRBJ1-6; 8 nucleotides match TRBD1. Trimming at V came to 3 bases and at J to 8 bases, leaving 3 bases not matched to a gene. The germline V gene has CDR1 SNHLY and CDR2 FYNNEI. The CDR3 contains 14 residues. CDR3 loop: CASSDGQGDSPLHF. The CDR3 DNA is TGTGCCAGCAGTGACGGACAGGGTGATTCACCCCTCCACTTT.

This clonotype was seen ten or more times. The chain is built from TRBV19 and TRBJ1-2; 12 bases align to TRBD1. This CDR3 is built from 16 residues. Germline CDR1 reads LNHDA; CDR2 reads SQIVND (reference sequence). V lost 3 bases to trimming and J lost 7 bases; unmatched junction nucleotides: 9. CDR3 sequence: CASSIPGTGGRVGYTF. The CDR3 DNA sequence: TGTGCCAGTAGTATCCCCGGGACAGGGGGCAGAGTTGGCTACACCTTC.